These T cell receptor beta chains were read from a single sample in a study of T-cell memory formation after mild COVID-19. One entry per CDR3 protein results from TCRdb running MiXCR on the 5' RACE reads. The table lists just over 60,000 distinct CDR3 sequences, 9% to 9.5% of them singletons. Sequencing was carried out using PBMCs or a T cell subset sorted from them (not recorded which). The receptors derive from a man aged 18 to 30 who had mild COVID-19 (a few samples of this study predate the infection). Cell type and time point are not known. Each CDR3 is given with its conserved first and last residue. A D gene is named only where the DNA matches it firmly. Size is omitted from some rows. Given values are once, few, many or a class for expanded clones.

D gene,clone size,V gene,CDR3 length,J gene,CDR3 protein,CDR3 DNA
.,many,TRBV12-3/TRBV12-4,16,TRBJ2-3,CASSLRTGAGTDTQYF,TGTGCCAGCAGTTTAAGGACGGGGGCCGGCACAGATACGCAGTATTTT
.,.,TRBV7-2,14,TRBJ1-1,CASTAGGLNTEAFF,TGTGCCAGCACCGCCGGGGGCTTGAACACTGAAGCTTTCTTT
TRBD1,.,TRBV6-1,15,TRBJ2-5,CASRKDRVGQETQYF,TGTGCCAGCAGGAAAGACAGGGTAGGGCAGGAGACCCAGTACTTC
.,once,TRBV20-1,14,TRBJ2-3,CSAPYRGGIDTQYF,TGCAGTGCTCCATACAGGGGGGGAATAGATACGCAGTATTTT
.,.,TRBV6-5,17,TRBJ1-1,CASSYSISGSTLTEAFF,TGTGCCAGCAGTTACTCGATCAGCGGTTCAACGTTGACTGAAGCTTTCTTT
TRBD2,many,TRBV5-1,15,TRBJ2-2,CASEAGGPYTGELFF,TGCGCCAGCGAAGCGGGGGGTCCCTACACCGGGGAGCTGTTTTTT
TRBD1,.,TRBV29-1,16,TRBJ2-3,CSVEVWDRTGTDTQYF,TGCAGCGTTGAAGTATGGGACAGGACAGGTACAGATACGCAGTATTTT
.,.,TRBV5-5,15,TRBJ2-5,CASSLGPTGSKTQYF,TGTGCCAGCAGCTTGGGACCTACGGGTAGTAAGACCCAGTACTTC
.,few,TRBV11-3,13,TRBJ2-2,CASSPDSTGELFF,TGTGCCAGCAGCCCCGATTCCACCGGGGAGCTGTTTTTT
TRBD2,.,TRBV11-2,14,TRBJ2-3,CASSSTSGSDTQYF,TGTGCCAGCAGCTCGACTAGCGGTTCAGATACGCAGTATTTT